Given below is one TCR beta chain in context. The antigen remains undetermined. One junction end disagrees with the germline gene, perhaps due to a read error. MiXCR, applied by TCRdb to the reads, yields one record per CDR3 protein. This sample yields roughly 500,000 distinct CDR3 sequences, of which 16% are seen a single time; more than 20% belongs to the top ten. These data originate in a study of T cell repertoires in cytomegalovirus infection. Across the whole study: Both a matching HLA type and CMV infection were indicated by public TCR beta signatures.

This CDR3 comprises 16 residues. The germline CDR1 and CDR2 sequences are LNHDA and SQIVND (reference sequence). Study results and caveats: Carriage of CMV together with the relevant HLA was identifiable through cumulative public TCR beta family frequency. Within the response measured ex vivo, HLA-C-restricted CMV-specific TCR beta clonotypes were dominant.

The sequencing input was CD8+ T cells from PBMCs. The sequence derives from a human donor in good health (CMV status not recorded). Some clones in this sample may be carry-over from other donors' samples. The chain is built from TRBV19 and TRBJ2-3, with TRBD1 identical over 9 bases. CDR3 residues: CASRTPDRGSTDTQYF. CDR3 DNA: TGTGCAAGTAGAACACCCGACAGGGGGAGCACAGATACGCAGTATTTT.